The 26 T cell receptor beta chains given below trace back to one sample, sequenced in a study of blood T cell repertoires in COVID-19. Generated by immunoSEQ multiplex PCR, the TCRdb table keeps only in-frame clones and is missing some. The sample yields 360,000 or so clones, 80% to 85% seen once. The source material was PBMCs or T cells enriched from blood (not recorded which). Source of these receptors: a woman between 45 and 65 years old who had recovered from COVID-19.

This clone has a single count. For the CDR3, the DNA is TGTGCCAGCAGCTTCCACCTTTCAGGGGTTCAAGGCTACACCTTC. This encodes CASSFHLSGVQGYTF. The V call is TRBV27, the J call TRBJ1-2; D possibly corresponds to TRBD1 (6 bases). The V gene lost 6 bases and the J gene lost 8 bases, with 22 bases spanning the gap. The CDR3 has 15 residues. The germline V gene encodes CDR1 MNHEY and CDR2 SMNVEV (reference sequence).

This clone was seen a few times. This chain joins TRBV30 and TRBJ1-1; no clear D. The germline gives CDR1 GTSNPN, CDR2 SVGIG (reference sequence). This CDR3 is built from 15 residues. V was shortened by 0 bases and J by 5 bases, with 16 bases between the two germline ends. The DNA of the CDR3 is TGTGCCTGGAGTGTTGGAGTAGGAGCGAGAACTGAAGCTTTCTTT. Residues: CAWSVGVGARTEAFF.

This clone appeared a single time. The V and J genes are TRBV10-3 and TRBJ1-4; D not resolved. Germline values: CDR1 ENHRY, CDR2 SYGVKD. The CDR3 sequence is 12 residues long. The V and J ends lost 4 bases and 3 bases respectively, with 3 bases between them. The CDR3 protein is CAISVSNEKLFF. The DNA of the CDR3 is TGTGCCATCAGTGTCTCTAATGAAAAACTGTTTTTT.

The CDR3 sequence is CASSFGGAADTQYF. The DNA for the CDR3 is TGTGCCAGCAGCTTCGGGGGGGCGGCAGATACGCAGTATTTT. The chain has TRBV5-4 and TRBJ2-3; 8 bases are shared with TRBD2. Unmatched junction bases numbered 3, after V lost 2 bases and J lost 4 bases. The CDR3 has 14 amino acids. The germline gives CDR1 SGHNT, CDR2 YYREEE (reference sequence).

The CDR3 DNA reads as TGCGCCAGCAGCTCCCCCGAGACTAGAGCGAACAATGAGCAGTTCTTC. Amino acids: CASSSPETRANNEQFF. The chain recombines TRBV5-1 with TRBJ2-1, with a possible D match to TRBD2 (6 bases). Germline V gives CDR1 SGHRS, CDR2 YFSETQ. Trimming stripped 3 bases from V and 5 bases from J, with 18 bases between. The CDR3 extends over 16 amino acids.

The chain employs TRBV5-1 and TRBJ1-4; D perhaps matches TRBD1 (6 bases). Germline loops: CDR1 SGHRS, CDR2 YFSETQ. The CDR3 runs to 14 residues. The V gene lost 5 bases and the J gene lost 2 bases, with 10 bases spanning the gap. The CDR3 DNA reads as TGCGCCAGCAGAAGGGACACTACTAATGAAAAACTGTTTTTT. This gives the protein CASRRDTTNEKLFF.

The V gene is TRBV5-1, the J gene TRBJ2-1; tentatively, D is TRBD1 (6 bases). Germline assignment: CDR1 SGHRS and CDR2 YFSETQ. Trimming shortened V by 5 bases and J by 9 bases, and 15 bases separated the two germline ends. This CDR3 contains 13 residues. The CDR3 reads CASSEALGGEQFF. The CDR3 nucleotides are TGCGCCAGCAGTGAGGCGCTAGGGGGTGAGCAGTTCTTC. The full variable domain, its missing parts supplied by reference TRBV5-1 and TRBJ2-1, is KAGVTQTPRYLIKTRGQQVTLSCSPISGHRSVSWYQQTPGQGLQFLFEYFSETQRNKGNFPGRFSGRQFSNSRSEMNVSTLELGDSALYLCASSEALGGEQFFGPGTRLTVL.

This clone was picked up one time. The chain links TRBV19 to TRBJ1-1, with TRBD1 identical over 8 bases. Germline V CDR1 and CDR2: LNHDA, SQIVND (reference sequence). The CDR3 runs 15 residues. V gave up 4 bases and J gave up 5 bases; unmatched junction bases: 9. CDR3 sequence: CASSTRTGIRTEAFF. DNA of the CDR3: TGTGCCAGTAGTACACGGACAGGGATAAGGACTGAAGCTTTCTTT.

CDR3 protein: CASSQDRAGANSPLHF. DNA of the CDR3: TGCGCCAGCAGCCAAGACCGCGCAGGGGCGAATTCACCCCTCCACTTT. The chain has TRBV4-1 and TRBJ1-6; weak D call: TRBD1 (6 bases). V was cut by 0 bases and J by 7 bases, with 13 bases left in between. CDR1 MGHRA and CDR2 YSYEKL come from the germline V gene. The CDR3 runs 16 residues.

The chain couples TRBV7-2 to TRBJ1-1; no firm D call. Germline V gene sequence: CDR1 SGHTA, CDR2 FQGNSA. V was cut by 5 bases and J by 6 bases, with 10 bases left in between. The CDR3 consists of 12 residues. CDR3 protein: CASSRTTAEAFF. CDR3 coding DNA: TGTGCCAGCAGCCGTACCACAGCTGAAGCTTTCTTT.

J is TRBJ1-6 and V is TRBV7-9; maybe TRBD1 (5 bases). V was clipped by 1 base and J by 14 bases, with 12 bases between them. In germline, CDR1 is SEHNR, CDR2 FQNEAQ (reference sequence). The CDR3 length is 13 residues. CDR3 sequence (DNA): TGTGCCAGCAGCTTAGAACAGGTTGGGGCCCTCCACTTT. Translating gives CASSLEQVGALHF. The full variable domain, completed using reference TRBV7-9 and TRBJ1-6, is DTGVSQNPRHKITKRGQNVTFRCDPISEHNRLYWYRQTLGQGPEFLTYFQNEAQLEKSRLLSDRFSAERPKGSFSTLEIQRTEQGDSAMYLCASSLEQVGALHFGNGTRLTVT.

There are many counts of this clone. V is TRBV5-5 and J is TRBJ1-2; 8 bases map to TRBD1. Germline V gives CDR1 SGHKS, CDR2 YYEKEE (reference sequence). The ends lost 3 bases at V and 10 bases at J; junction bases unmatched: 8. The CDR3 is 13 residues long. CDR3 residues: CASSSALTGDYTF. The CDR3 nucleotides read TGTGCCAGCAGCTCGGCACTGACAGGGGACTACACCTTC. Supplemented by reference TRBV5-5 and TRBJ1-2, the full variable domain reads DAGVTQSPTHLIKTRGQQVTLRCSPISGHKSVSWYQQVLGQGPQFIFQYYEKEERGRGNFPDRFSARQFPNYSSELNVNALLLGDSALYLCASSSALTGDYTFGSGTRLTVV.

The chain has TRBV9 and TRBJ1-4; 7 positions match TRBD1. V trimming: 4 bases; J trimming: 3 bases; junction bases outside the gene matches: 12. The germline V gene encodes CDR1 SGDLS and CDR2 YYNGEE. The CDR3 is made up of 17 amino acids. CDR3 nucleotide sequence: TGTGCCAGCAGCTTCAGGACAGGCGCAGGGGCTAATGAAAAACTGTTTTTT. Translated, it gives CASSFRTGAGANEKLFF.

The chain joins TRBV11-2 to TRBJ2-7, with D unclear. Germline CDR1 and CDR2: SGHAT and FQNNGV. The CDR3 runs 10 residues. Trimming took 8 bases from V and 7 from J, leaving 9 bases between them. The CDR3 loop reads CASADEEQYF. DNA of the CDR3: TGTGCCAGCGCCGATGAGGAGCAGTACTTC.

This clone was detected a few times. The V call is TRBV6-2 or TRBV6-3, the J call TRBJ1-1, with 8 positions matching TRBD1. The V and J ends lost 5 bases and 0 bases, in that order; junction bases with no gene match: 5. Germline V gene lookup returns CDR1 MNHEY and CDR2 SVGEGT. This CDR3 has 15 amino acids. The CDR3 coding sequence is TGTGCCAGCAGTCGGACAGGGATAGTGAACACTGAAGCTTTCTTT. It translates to CASSRTGIVNTEAFF.

The chain combines TRBV18 with TRBJ1-1; TRBD1 aligns across 7 bases. J was trimmed by 3 bases and V by 3 bases; bases with no gene match: 13. The CDR3 is 17 amino acids. Per germline, CDR1 KGHSH and CDR2 LQKENI. The CDR3 here is CASSPQGLGGGHTEAFF. CDR3 in DNA: TGTGCCAGCTCACCGCAGGGGCTAGGGGGCGGCCACACTGAAGCTTTCTTT.

This chain joins TRBV6-5 and TRBJ1-1; 10 bases line up with TRBD1. After removal of 8 bases from V and 5 bases from J, the junction contained 11 bases not matched to a gene. The germline gives CDR1 MNHEY, CDR2 SVGAGI. This CDR3 contains 15 residues. The CDR3 coding sequence is TGTGCCAGCGGAAACATTGACAGGGGGCGGACTGAAGCTTTCTTT. Amino acid sequence: CASGNIDRGRTEAFF.

This clone appeared once. This chain links TRBV7-2 with TRBJ2-7; 8 nucleotides agree with TRBD1. This CDR3 comprises 16 residues. In germline, CDR1 is SGHTA, CDR2 FQGNSA. Unmatched junction bases numbered 8, after V lost 2 bases and J lost 2 bases. The CDR3 DNA follows: TGTGCCAGCAGCTTAAAAGGACAGGGACCAACCTACGAGCAGTACTTC. It specifies CASSLKGQGPTYEQYF.

The chain is built from TRBV2 and TRBJ2-7; 10 nucleotides agree with TRBD2. Germline CDR1 and CDR2: SNHLY and FYNNEI. The ends lost 3 bases at V and 5 bases at J; junction bases unmatched: 7. The CDR3 consists of 15 residues. The CDR3: CASSENSGRLDEQYF. CDR3 nucleotides: TGTGCCAGCAGTGAGAATAGCGGGAGGTTGGACGAGCAGTACTTC.

The chain uses TRBV4-2 and TRBJ2-1; 9 bases are shared with TRBD2. With 0 bases clipped from V and 7 bases from J, the junction kept 10 bases outside the gene matches. The CDR3 loop spans 17 amino acids. Germline loops: CDR1 LGHNA, CDR2 YNFKEQ. This CDR3 is CASSQEVKGREGNEQFF. The CDR3 DNA sequence: TGTGCCAGCAGCCAAGAAGTAAAGGGGCGGGAGGGTAATGAGCAGTTCTTC.

This clone showed up just once. This chain's CDR3 is CASSPGQPFNTGELFF. For the CDR3, the DNA is TGTGCCAGCAGCCCGGGACAACCATTTAACACCGGGGAGCTGTTTTTT. The chain links TRBV3-1 (or the pseudogene TRBV3-2) to TRBJ2-2, with D perhaps matching TRBD1 (6 bases). Germline assignment: CDR1 LGHDT and CDR2 YNNKEL (reference sequence). V was clipped by 4 bases and J by 2 bases, with 14 bases between them. The CDR3 is made up of 16 amino acids.

This chain connects TRBV6-6 to TRBJ2-7; D ambiguous. Trimming removed 5 bases at V and 5 bases at J, with 7 bases between. The CDR3 has 11 residues. Per germline, CDR1 MNHNY and CDR2 SVGAGI (reference sequence). CDR3 in amino acids: CASSNLDEQYF. As DNA, the CDR3 is TGTGCCAGCAGTAACCTAGACGAGCAGTACTTC.

The V call is TRBV19, the J call TRBJ2-3; TRBD2 matches 10 bases. V shed 6 bases and J 2 bases; nucleotides not matched to a gene: 11. Germline assignment: CDR1 LNHDA and CDR2 SQIVND (reference sequence). The CDR3 has 17 residues. Here the CDR3 reads CASRPPSGGGDTDTQYF. The CDR3 DNA reads TGTGCCAGTAGACCCCCTAGCGGGGGAGGAGACACAGATACGCAGTATTTT.

V usage is TRBV27 and J usage is TRBJ2-2, with 7 bases that match TRBD1. With V trimmed by 6 bases and J by 4 bases, 8 bases remained unmatched. The germline V gene has CDR1 MNHEY and CDR2 SMNVEV (reference sequence). The length of the CDR3 is 15 residues. CDR3: CASSLSTGITGELFF. The CDR3 DNA is TGTGCCAGCAGCCTGTCGACAGGGATCACCGGGGAGCTGTTTTTT.

The rearrangement links TRBV9 to TRBJ2-6, with a possible D match to TRBD2 (5 bases). The V and J ends lost 0 bases and 3 bases respectively, with 19 bases between them. Germline V CDR1 and CDR2: SGDLS, YYNGEE. CDR3 length equals 19 residues. CDR3 DNA sequence: TGTGCCAGCAGCGTAGATCCGGGAAGAATGCCCTTTGGGGCCAACGTCCTGACTTTC. Residues: CASSVDPGRMPFGANVLTF.

DNA for the CDR3: TGCAGTGCTAGTAGGTTGGGACAGAACACTGAAGCTTTCTTT. As protein: CSASRLGQNTEAFF. The chain joins TRBV20-1 to TRBJ1-1; TRBD1 might be the D (6 bases). CDR3 length: 14 amino acids. CDR1 DFQATT and CDR2 SNEGSKA come from the germline V gene (reference sequence). The germline V and J ends were trimmed by 3 bases and 1 base, with 12 bases remaining between them.